The T cell receptor (beta chain) described here comes from a study of PD-1 blockade in classical Hodgkin lymphoma. Study conclusions and caveats: Relapsed/refractory patients reportedly had lower baseline diversity than newly diagnosed patients.

A remark on this clone: Its antigen remains unidentified.

Relapse after autologous stem cell transplantation occurred in every patient, and brentuximab vedotin exposure varied. Clones were read by immunoSEQ multiplex PCR, and TCRdb kept only the in-frame ones, dropping some. This sample has some 25,000 clones, with roughly three quarters found just once. Specimen: peripheral blood mononuclear cells (PBMCs), collected at baseline. The clonotype originates from a human donor with classical Hodgkin lymphoma.

The CDR3 sequence is CASSLGWGLNTGELFF. The CDR3 DNA reads TGCGCCAGCAGCTTGGGATGGGGCCTTAACACCGGGGAGCTGTTTTTT. This chain uses TRBV5-1 with TRBJ2-2; possible D gene TRBD1, 5 bases. Germline V gives CDR1 SGHRS, CDR2 YFSETQ. The CDR3 runs to 16 residues. V was cut by 0 bases and J by 2 bases, with 11 bases left in between.